What follows is one T cell receptor (beta chain) and its context. Its antigen is not identified. Other DNA variants within this sample encode the same CDR3. All the donors were Caucasian adults who lived in Nashville, Tennessee. CD45RA-negative memory and CD45RA+ naive subsets were split from the CD4+ cells. The data were taken from a study of shared clonotypes between healthy human individuals. Method: immunoSEQ multiplex PCR; TCRdb's copy keeps in-frame clones and lacks some. The sample includes over a million clones, roughly 96% seen only once; the top ten take roughly 1.2%. The CDR3 covers 15 residues. V shed 0 bases, J shed 7 bases, and the junction held 1 base outside the gene matches. From germline, CDR1 is SGDLS and CDR2 YYNGEE. Study results and limitations: Rarefaction revealed incomplete sorted-subset sequencing despite large depth.

The chain couples TRBV9 to TRBJ2-1; 13 bases line up with TRBD2. The sequencing input was naive CD4+ T cells sorted from blood. Subset: CD45RA+ positively selected. The TCR originated in a man aged 25-45 years in good health. The CDR3 sequence is CASSVELAGGNEQFF. The CDR3 region has the DNA TGTGCCAGCAGCGTAGAACTAGCGGGAGGGAATGAGCAGTTCTTC.